The clone carrying this T cell receptor beta chain was counted a few times. What it binds is unknown. Approximately 500 ng RNA was reverse transcribed with alpha and beta constant-region primers. Each of the alpha and beta chains got its own library through chain-specific third strand synthesis with indices. One entry per CDR3 protein, called by TCRdb with MiXCR from the 5' RACE reads. The sample consists of around 16,000 distinct CDR3 sequences, 9.4% of them appearing once. These data belong to a study of HIV-infected patients and healthy controls. Broader study findings: HIV-infected patients and controls differed significantly in mean usage of eight alpha and eight beta V genes.

No cell fractionation was done, so the repertoire covers all unsorted peripheral blood T cells. The germline CDR1 and CDR2 sequences are MNHNY and SVGAGI (reference sequence). The CDR3 totals 15 residues. V lost 7 bases to trimming and J lost 5 bases; unmatched junction nucleotides: 8. V and J are TRBV6-6 and TRBJ2-2, with 9 nucleotides matching TRBD1. Sequencing was performed on blood. The TCR sequence derives from an adult in good health. In DNA form, the CDR3 reads TGTGCCAGCACCCCACAGGGGGCGCCGACCGGGGAGCTGTTTTTT. This encodes CASTPQGAPTGELFF.